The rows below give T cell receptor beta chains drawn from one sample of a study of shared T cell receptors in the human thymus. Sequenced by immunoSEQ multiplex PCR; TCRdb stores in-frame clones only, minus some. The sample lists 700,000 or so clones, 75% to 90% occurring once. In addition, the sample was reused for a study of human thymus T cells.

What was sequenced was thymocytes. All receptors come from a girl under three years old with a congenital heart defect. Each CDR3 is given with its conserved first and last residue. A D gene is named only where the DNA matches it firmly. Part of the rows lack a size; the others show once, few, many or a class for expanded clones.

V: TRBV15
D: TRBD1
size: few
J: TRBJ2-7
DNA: TGTGCCACCAGCAGAGATCACCTGCGGCCAACAGGGGAATCTGCCTACGAGCAGTACTTC
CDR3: CATSRDHLRPTGESAYEQYF

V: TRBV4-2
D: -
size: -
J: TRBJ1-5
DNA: TGTGCCAGCAGCCAAGAACGCCTCGAGTTCGGTCAGCCCCAGCATTTT
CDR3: CASSQERLEFGQPQHF

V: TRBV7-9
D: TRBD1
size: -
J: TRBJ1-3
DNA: TGTGCCAGCATCCAAACACGAGGACAGGGGGCCGGAAACACCATATATTTT
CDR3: CASIQTRGQGAGNTIYF

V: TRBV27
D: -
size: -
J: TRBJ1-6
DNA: TGTGCCAGCGGTGGGCCGGCCGAGGACATTCATTCACCCCTCCACTTT
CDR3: CASGGPAEDIHSPLHF

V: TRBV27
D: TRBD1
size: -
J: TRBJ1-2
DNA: TGTGCCGGCAGTAGAATAGGCGGGACAGGTGAACTCTATGGCTACACCTTC
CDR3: CAGSRIGGTGELYGYTF

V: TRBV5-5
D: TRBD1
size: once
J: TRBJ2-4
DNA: TGTGCCAGCAGCTTCCGGGACAGGATCCCCCTTCTAGCCAAAAACATTCAGTACTTC
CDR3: CASSFRDRIPLLAKNIQYF

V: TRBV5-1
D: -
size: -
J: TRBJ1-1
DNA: TGCGCCAGCAGCTTGGCCGGGAGGTTGAACACTGAAGCTTTCTTT
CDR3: CASSLAGRLNTEAFF

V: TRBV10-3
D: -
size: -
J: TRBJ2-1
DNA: TGTGCCACCCAACCGTGGGGTGGCGGGTCCCCTTTGAATGAGCAGTTCTTC
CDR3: CATQPWGGGSPLNEQFF

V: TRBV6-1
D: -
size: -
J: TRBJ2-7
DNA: TGTGCCAGCAGTGAAGATGGAGGGGTAAGCTACGAGCAGTACTTC
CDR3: CASSEDGGVSYEQYF

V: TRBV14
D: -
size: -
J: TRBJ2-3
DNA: TGTGCCAGCAGCCAAGAGAGGAATGGGAGCGAGTATTTT
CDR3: CASSQERNGSEYF

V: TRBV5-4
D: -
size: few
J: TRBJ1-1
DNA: TGTGCCAGCACCAGAAACGAACGAACAGGGAGATCTGAAGCTTTCTTT
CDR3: CASTRNERTGRSEAFF

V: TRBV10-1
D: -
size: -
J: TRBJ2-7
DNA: TGCGCCAGCAGTGGGAATGGGGGGTTCCCAATCGAGCAGTACTTC
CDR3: CASSGNGGFPIEQYF

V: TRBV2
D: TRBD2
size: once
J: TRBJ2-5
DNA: TGTGCCAGCAGTGATAGTAGCGGGGGGCGAAATCAAGAGACCCAGTACTTC
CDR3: CASSDSSGGRNQETQYF

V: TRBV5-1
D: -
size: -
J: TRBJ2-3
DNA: TGCGCCAGCAGCTCCCGTATGAGGCGCGACACAGATACGCAGTATTTT
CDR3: CASSSRMRRDTDTQYF

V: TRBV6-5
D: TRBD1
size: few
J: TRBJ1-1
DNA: TGTGCCAGCAGTACAGGGGGCGGAGGAGGAGCTTTCTTT
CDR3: CASSTGGGGGAFF

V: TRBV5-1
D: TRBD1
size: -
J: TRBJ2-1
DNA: TGCGCCAGCAGCTCTAGAGGACAGGGACAAAATGAGCAGTTCTTC
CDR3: CASSSRGQGQNEQFF

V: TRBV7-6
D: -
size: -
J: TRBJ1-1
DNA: TGTGCCAGCAGCCTGCGTGAGGAGAACACTGAAGCTTTCTTT
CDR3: CASSLREENTEAFF

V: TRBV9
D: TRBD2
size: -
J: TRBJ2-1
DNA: TGTGCCAGCAGCCCCCAATTCGGGGGGACTAGCGGGGGCCCCTACAATGAGCAGTTCTTC
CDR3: CASSPQFGGTSGGPYNEQFF

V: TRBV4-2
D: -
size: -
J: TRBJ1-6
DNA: TGTGCCAGCAGCCAAGGAATACAGGGACCACTAAATTCACCCCTCCACTTT
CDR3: CASSQGIQGPLNSPLHF